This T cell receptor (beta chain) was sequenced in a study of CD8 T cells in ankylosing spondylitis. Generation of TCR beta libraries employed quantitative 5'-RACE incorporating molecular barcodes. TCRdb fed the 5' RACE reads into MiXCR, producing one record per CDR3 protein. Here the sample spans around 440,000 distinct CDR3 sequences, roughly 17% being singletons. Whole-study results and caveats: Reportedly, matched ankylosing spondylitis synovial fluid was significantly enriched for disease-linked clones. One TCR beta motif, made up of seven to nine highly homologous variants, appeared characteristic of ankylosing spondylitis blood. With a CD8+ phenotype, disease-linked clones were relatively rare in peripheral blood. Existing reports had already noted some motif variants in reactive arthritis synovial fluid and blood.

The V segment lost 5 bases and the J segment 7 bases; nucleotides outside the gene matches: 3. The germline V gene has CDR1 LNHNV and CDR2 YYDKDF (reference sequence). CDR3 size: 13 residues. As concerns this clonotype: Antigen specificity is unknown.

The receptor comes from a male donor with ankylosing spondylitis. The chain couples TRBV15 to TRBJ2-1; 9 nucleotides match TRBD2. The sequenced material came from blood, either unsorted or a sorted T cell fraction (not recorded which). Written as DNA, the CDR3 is TGTGCCACCAGCCGTCTAGCGGGGAATGAGCAGTTCTTC. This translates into CATSRLAGNEQFF.